This T cell receptor beta chain was captured in a study of T cells after yellow fever vaccination. In the study overall: Fractions low in cell number were prepared with SMART-Seq v4 Ultra Low Input. Study-wide results and caveats: Reappearance after the booster was seen for most primary-vaccination clones, at 95% to 96% CD4 and roughly 90% CD8. Repertoires sorted by FACS could include abundant clonotypes that are contaminants from the bulk population.

This clonotype has only one observation. What it recognizes is unknown. CDR3 length: 14 amino acids. Germline CDR1 and CDR2: SGHTA and FQGNSA. V gave up 5 bases and J gave up 4 bases, with 15 bases separating them. For TCR, cDNA came from 5'RACE template switching, which added a universal primer site and UMIs. TCRdb redid the calling of the 5' RACE reads with MiXCR, one entry per CDR3 protein. The sample comprises hundreds of thousands of distinct CDR3 sequences, about 12% of which are singletons, and under 15% rests with the top ten. The sample in question was PBMCs, obtained on the day of the yellow fever booster vaccination. The TCR comes from a man under 40 who received the YFV17D yellow fever vaccine. The chain couples TRBV7-2 to TRBJ2-7; D is perhaps TRBD2 (6 bases). CDR3 sequence: CASSQSGSWYEQYF. In nucleotides, the CDR3 is TGTGCCAGCAGCCAGTCCGGGAGTTGGTACGAGCAGTACTTC. Full variable domain (rest looked up from reference TRBV7-2 and TRBJ2-7): GAGVSQSPSNKVTEKGKDVELRCDPISGHTALYWYRQSLGQGLEFLIYFQGNSAPDKSGLPSDRFSAERTGGSVSTLTIQRTQQEDSAVYLCASSQSGSWYEQYFGPGTRLTVT.